This TCR beta chain was retrieved from a study of T cell responses to AZD1222 COVID-19 vaccine. Per germline, CDR1 SGHTA and CDR2 FQGNSA. CDR3 size: 17 residues. V dropped 1 base and J dropped 1 base, with 15 bases sitting between them. Repertoires were generated with immunoSEQ multiplex PCR, while TCRdb's copy carries only in-frame clones and drops some. The sample consists of around 110,000 clones, roughly 80% of them appearing once. The chain is built from TRBV7-2 and TRBJ2-3; perhaps TRBD1 as D (5 bases). The sample in question was peripheral blood, obtained on day 0 of AZD1222 vaccination. The receptor comes from an adult in good health. The CDR3 region has the DNA TGTGCCAGCAGCTTAGGAGTCAGGGCGCGACGCACAGATACGCAGTATTTT. Translation: CASSLGVRARRTDTQYF.